The rows below give T cell receptor beta chains drawn from one sample of a study of CD8+CD57+ T cells in acquired aplastic anemia. One entry per CDR3 protein, called by TCRdb with MiXCR from the reads. The sample shows around 250,000 distinct CDR3 sequences, about 80% of them seen only once. The source material was sorted CD4+, CD8+, or CD8+CD57+ T cells (not recorded which) from PBMCs. The receptors originated from a human donor with aplastic anemia. The CDR3 runs from the conserved cysteine through the conserved F or W. D genes are given only for firm matches. Not every row has a clone size; where given, it reads once, few, many or a size class.

TRBD2 TRBJ2-1 . TRBV19 TGTGCCAGTAGTATGGGGAGGGCGGGAGAGCAGTTCTTC CASSMGRAGEQFF
. TRBJ2-1 . TRBV10-3 TGTGCCATCAGCCAGGGGGGAGGAAACCGTAAGAATGAGCAGTTCTTC CAISQGGGNRKNEQFF
TRBD2 TRBJ2-3 once TRBV14 TGTGCCAGCAGCCTAGCGGGACGGACCTATACGCAGTATTTT CASSLAGRTYTQYF
TRBD1 TRBJ2-7 few TRBV7-2 TGTGCCAGCAGCTTCTGGGACAGGAGCTCCTACGAGCAGTACTTC CASSFWDRSSYEQYF
. TRBJ1-6 . TRBV9 TGTGCCAGCAGCGTAGATGAAGGCGCCTACGAGCTCCACTTT CASSVDEGAYELHF
TRBD1 TRBJ1-6 . TRBV6-5 TGTGCCAGCAGTTACCCACCCGACAGGGCTGCCAATTCACCCCTCCACTTT CASSYPPDRAANSPLHF
. TRBJ2-1 . TRBV2 TGTGCCAGCAGCCGTGGGGCCTCCTGCAATCAGCAGTTCTTC CASSRGASCNQQFF
. TRBJ2-1 few TRBV24-1 TGTGCCACTTCCGGGACCACCTACAATGAGCAGTTCTTC CATSGTTYNEQFF
. TRBJ1-2 few TRBV19 TGTGCCAGTAGCCAGGGAGGATATGGCTACACCTTC CASSQGGYGYTF
. TRBJ1-6 many TRBV15 TGTGCCACCAGCAGATCGGGCCTCAATTCACCCCTCCACTTT CATSRSGLNSPLHF
. TRBJ2-5 once TRBV5-6 TGTGCCAGCAGCCCCGTTGACGGAGAGACCCAGTACTTC CASSPVDGETQYF
. TRBJ1-5 . TRBV7-9 TGTGCCAGCAGCCCGAGGCAGTTGGAAGAGACCCAGCATTTT CASSPRQLEETQHF
TRBD1 TRBJ2-6 . TRBV5-4 TGTGCCAGCAGCTTGACAGGGGGCGCCCATCCGGGGAGCTACGGGGCCAACGTCCTGACTTTC CASSLTGGAHPGSYGANVLTF
TRBD2 TRBJ2-7 . TRBV7-2 TGTGCCAGCAGCCCCATAGCGGGGACCTACTACGAGCAGTACTTC CASSPIAGTYYEQYF
. TRBJ2-7 . TRBV19 TGTGCCAGTAGTATAGTTAGCGGAGCCTACAATCAGCAGTTC CASSIVSGAYNQQF
. TRBJ1-1 . TRBV7-3 TGTGCCAGCTTAGATCTGACAGGGAACACTGAAGCTTTCTTT CASLDLTGNTEAFF
TRBD1 TRBJ1-2 . TRBV25-1 TGTGCCAGCACCCCACAGGGGGCCTATGGCTACACCTTC CASTPQGAYGYTF
. TRBJ2-2 . TRBV29-1 TGCAGCGTTGGGACACCCCAGAACACCGGGGAGCTGTTTTTT CSVGTPQNTGELFF
TRBD2 TRBJ2-7 . TRBV2 TGTGCCAGCAGGTCTAGCGGGGGTGCACCTCCGTGCTCCTACGAGCAGTACTTC CASRSSGGAPPCSYEQYF
TRBD1 TRBJ1-6 few TRBV19 TGTGCCAGTAGTGGGACAGGGGGTAGCTCACCCCTCCACTTT CASSGTGGSSPLHF
. TRBJ2-5 . TRBV5-1 TGCGCCAGCAGCTTTGGGATCGGAGCCCAAGAGACCCAGTACTTC CASSFGIGAQETQYF
TRBD2 TRBJ2-5 . TRBV12-3/TRBV12-4 TGTGCCAGCAGTTTAGCGCTACGGGGGGAAGAGACCCAGTACTTC CASSLALRGEETQYF
TRBD2 TRBJ2-5 . TRBV9 TGTGCCAGCAGCCCCTGCACTAGCGGGAAAGATACGCAGTACTTC CASSPCTSGKDTQYF
TRBD2 TRBJ2-3 . TRBV3-1 TGTGCGGCGGGGGGGACAGATACGCAGTATTTT CAAGGTDTQYF
. TRBJ2-1 few TRBV7-8 TGTGCCAGCAGCTTAGCGGGAGGTCCCGATACGGATGATCAGTTCTTC CASSLAGGPDTDDQFF
TRBD2 TRBJ2-5 . TRBV7-9 TGTGCCAGCAGCTCTCAAGGAAGCGGGGGAGACAACGAGTACTTC CASSSQGSGGDNEYF
. TRBJ1-2 . TRBV7-6 TGTGCCAGCACCCTAAGGAGGGTCCCCCCTGGGGCCAACTTC CASTLRRVPPGANF
. TRBJ2-7 . TRBV19 TGTGCCTGCTCCCCGGGAGAATCGCTCTACGAGCAGTACTTC CACSPGESLYEQYF
. TRBJ2-1 . TRBV7-2 TGTGCCAGCAGCTCCAGGGGAGAGGGCCTCACAGATACGCAGTTCTTC CASSSRGEGLTDTQFF
TRBD2 TRBJ2-7 . TRBV20-1 TGCAGTGCGAGGGGACGGGAGGGACCCTACGAGCAGTACTTC CSARGREGPYEQYF
. TRBJ2-1 once TRBV19 TGTGCCACCAGTGATTATGGCGAATACAATGAGCAGTTCTTC CATSDYGEYNEQFF